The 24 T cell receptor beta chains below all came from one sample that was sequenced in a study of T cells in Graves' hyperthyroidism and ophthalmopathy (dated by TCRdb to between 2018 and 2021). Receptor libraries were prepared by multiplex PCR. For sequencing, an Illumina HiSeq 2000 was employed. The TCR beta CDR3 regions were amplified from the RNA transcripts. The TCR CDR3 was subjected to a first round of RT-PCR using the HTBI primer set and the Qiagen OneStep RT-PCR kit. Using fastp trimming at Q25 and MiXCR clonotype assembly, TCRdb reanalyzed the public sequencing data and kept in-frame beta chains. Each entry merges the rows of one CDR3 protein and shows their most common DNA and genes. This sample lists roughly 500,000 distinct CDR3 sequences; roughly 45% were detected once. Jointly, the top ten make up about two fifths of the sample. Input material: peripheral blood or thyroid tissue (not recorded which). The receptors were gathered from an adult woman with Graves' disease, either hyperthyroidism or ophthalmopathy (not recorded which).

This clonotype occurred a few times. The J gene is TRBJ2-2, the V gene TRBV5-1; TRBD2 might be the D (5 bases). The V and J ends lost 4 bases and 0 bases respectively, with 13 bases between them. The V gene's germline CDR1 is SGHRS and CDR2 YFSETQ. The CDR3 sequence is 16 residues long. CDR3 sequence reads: CASSKVSVSNTGELFF. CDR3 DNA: TGCGCCAGCAGCAAAGTTAGCGTGTCGAACACCGGGGAGCTGTTTTTT.

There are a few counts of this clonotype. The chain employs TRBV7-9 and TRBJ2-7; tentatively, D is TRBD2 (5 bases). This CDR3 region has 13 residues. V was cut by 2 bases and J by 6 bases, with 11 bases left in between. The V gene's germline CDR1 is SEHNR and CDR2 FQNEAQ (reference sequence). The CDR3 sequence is CASSLRSEGEQYF. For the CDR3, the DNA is TGTGCCAGCAGCTTACGTAGCGAGGGCGAGCAGTACTTC.

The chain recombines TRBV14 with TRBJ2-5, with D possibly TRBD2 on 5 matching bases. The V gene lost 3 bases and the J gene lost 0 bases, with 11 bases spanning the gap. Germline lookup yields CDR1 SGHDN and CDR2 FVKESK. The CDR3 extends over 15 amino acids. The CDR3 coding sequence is TGTGCCAGCAGCCAGATCGGGATCCACCAAGAGACCCAGTACTTC. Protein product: CASSQIGIHQETQYF.

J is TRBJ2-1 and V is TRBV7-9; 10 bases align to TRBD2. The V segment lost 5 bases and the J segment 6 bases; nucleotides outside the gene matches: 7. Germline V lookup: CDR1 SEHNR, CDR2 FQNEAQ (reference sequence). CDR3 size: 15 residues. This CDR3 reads CASSDASGSFNEQFF. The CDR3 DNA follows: TGTGCCAGCAGCGACGCTAGCGGGAGTTTCAATGAGCAGTTCTTC. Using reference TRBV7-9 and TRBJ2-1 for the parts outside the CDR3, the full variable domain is DTGVSQNPRHKITKRGQNVTFRCDPISEHNRLYWYRQTLGQGPEFLTYFQNEAQLEKSRLLSDRFSAERPKGSFSTLEIQRTEQGDSAMYLCASSDASGSFNEQFFGPGTRLTVL.

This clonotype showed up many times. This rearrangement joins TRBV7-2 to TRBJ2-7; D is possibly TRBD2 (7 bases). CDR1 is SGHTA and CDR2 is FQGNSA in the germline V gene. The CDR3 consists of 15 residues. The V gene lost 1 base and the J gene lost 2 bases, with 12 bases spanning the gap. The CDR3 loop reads CASSLEGGGTYEQYF. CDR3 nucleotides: TGTGCCAGCAGCTTAGAGGGGGGGGGGACCTACGAGCAGTACTTC.

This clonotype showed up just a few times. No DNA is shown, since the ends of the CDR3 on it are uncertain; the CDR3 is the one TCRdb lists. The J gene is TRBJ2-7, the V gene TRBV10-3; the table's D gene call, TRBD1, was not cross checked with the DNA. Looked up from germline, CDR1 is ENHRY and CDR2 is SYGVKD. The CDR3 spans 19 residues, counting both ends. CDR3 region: CAIYLCASSTTGYSYEQYF.

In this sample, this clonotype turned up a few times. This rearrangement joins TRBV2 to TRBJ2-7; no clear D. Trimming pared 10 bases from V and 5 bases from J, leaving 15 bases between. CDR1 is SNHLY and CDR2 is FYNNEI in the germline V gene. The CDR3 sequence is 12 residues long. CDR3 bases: TGTGCCACCACCCCCCCTGTGGACGAGCAGTACTTC. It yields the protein CATTPPVDEQYF.

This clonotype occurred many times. The CDR3 spells CASSQGWTYEQYF. CDR3 in DNA: TGTGCCAGCAGCCAAGGCTGGACCTACGAGCAGTACTTC. The chain joins TRBV3-1 to TRBJ2-7; D remains unclear. The CDR3 runs 13 residues. Germline-derived CDR1 and CDR2 are LGHDT and YNNKEL (reference sequence). With 1 base removed from V and 2 bases from J, the gap between germline ends came to 6 bases.

The CDR3 region is CASKIDRVNQPQHF. The CDR3 DNA reads TGTGCCAGCAAGATAGACAGGGTCAATCAGCCCCAGCATTTT. The chain carries TRBV10-3 and TRBJ1-5, with 7 bases that match TRBD1. Germline trimming cut 10 bases from V and 3 bases from J; bases unmatched to any gene: 9. This CDR3 has 14 residues. The germline V gene encodes CDR1 ENHRY and CDR2 SYGVKD.

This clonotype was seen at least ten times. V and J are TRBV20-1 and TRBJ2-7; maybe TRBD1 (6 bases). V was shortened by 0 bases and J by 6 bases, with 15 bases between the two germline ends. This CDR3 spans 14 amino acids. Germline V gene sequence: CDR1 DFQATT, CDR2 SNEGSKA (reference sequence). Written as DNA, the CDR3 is TGCAGTGCTAGAGATCAGGGGCCCCTGCGCGAGCAGTACTTC. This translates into CSARDQGPLREQYF.

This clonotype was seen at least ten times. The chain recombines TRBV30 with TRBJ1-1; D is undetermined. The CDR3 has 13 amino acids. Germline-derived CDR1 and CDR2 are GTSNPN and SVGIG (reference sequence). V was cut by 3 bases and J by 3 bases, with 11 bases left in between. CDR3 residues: CAWRLMEDTEAFF. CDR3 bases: TGTGCCTGGAGGTTAATGGAGGACACTGAAGCTTTCTTT.

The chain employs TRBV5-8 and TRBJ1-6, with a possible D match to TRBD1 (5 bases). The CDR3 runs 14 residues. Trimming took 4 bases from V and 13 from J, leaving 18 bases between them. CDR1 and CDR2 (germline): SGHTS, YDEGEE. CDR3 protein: CASSPKGRVEPLHF. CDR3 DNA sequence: TGTGCCAGCAGCCCGAAGGGCAGGGTGGAGCCCCTCCACTTT.

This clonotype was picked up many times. CDR3 region: CASRSGSSYEQYF. In nucleotides, the CDR3 is TGTGCCAGCCGTAGCGGGAGCTCCTACGAGCAGTACTTC. The chain recombines TRBV5-5 with TRBJ2-7, with 9 bases lining up with TRBD2. The length of the CDR3 is 13 residues. V was pared by 7 bases and J by 0 bases, with 2 bases of the junction left unmatched. Germline V gene sequence: CDR1 SGHKS, CDR2 YYEKEE (reference sequence).

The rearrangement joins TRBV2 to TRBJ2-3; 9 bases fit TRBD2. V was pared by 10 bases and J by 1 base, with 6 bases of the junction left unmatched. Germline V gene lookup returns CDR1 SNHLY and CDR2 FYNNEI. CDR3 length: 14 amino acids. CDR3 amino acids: CATGGRARTDTQYF. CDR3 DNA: TGTGCCACCGGCGGGAGGGCTCGCACAGATACGCAGTATTTT.

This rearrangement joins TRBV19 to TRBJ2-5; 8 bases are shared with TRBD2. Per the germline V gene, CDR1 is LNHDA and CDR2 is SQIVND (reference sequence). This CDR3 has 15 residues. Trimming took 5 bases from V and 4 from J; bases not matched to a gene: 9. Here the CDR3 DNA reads TGTGCCAGTAGTCCTTGGTCGGCGGGAGGAGAGACCCAGTACTTC. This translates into CASSPWSAGGETQYF.

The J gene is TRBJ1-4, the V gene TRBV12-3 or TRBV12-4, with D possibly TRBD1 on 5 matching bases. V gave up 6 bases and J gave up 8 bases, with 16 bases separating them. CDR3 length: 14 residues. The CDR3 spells CASRSPTGGEKLFF. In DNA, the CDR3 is TGTGCCAGCAGGTCCCCCACAGGCGGCGAAAAACTGTTTTTT.

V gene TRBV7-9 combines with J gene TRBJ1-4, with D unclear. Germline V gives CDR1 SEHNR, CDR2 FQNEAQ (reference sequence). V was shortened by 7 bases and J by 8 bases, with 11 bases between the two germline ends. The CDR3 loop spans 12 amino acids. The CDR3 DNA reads TGTGCCAGCACCTCACGCCTCGAAAAACTGTTTTTT. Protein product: CASTSRLEKLFF.

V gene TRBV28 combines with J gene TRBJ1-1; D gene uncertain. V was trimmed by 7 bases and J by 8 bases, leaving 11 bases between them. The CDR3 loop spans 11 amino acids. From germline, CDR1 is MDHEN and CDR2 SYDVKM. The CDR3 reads CASTDGQEAFF. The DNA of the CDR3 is TGTGCCAGCACCGACGGGCAAGAAGCTTTCTTT.

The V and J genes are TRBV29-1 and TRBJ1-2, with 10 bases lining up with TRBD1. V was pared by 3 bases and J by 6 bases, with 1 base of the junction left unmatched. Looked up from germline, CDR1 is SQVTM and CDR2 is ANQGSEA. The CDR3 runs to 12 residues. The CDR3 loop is CSVDDRGHGYTF. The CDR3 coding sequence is TGCAGCGTTGACGACAGGGGGCATGGCTACACCTTC.

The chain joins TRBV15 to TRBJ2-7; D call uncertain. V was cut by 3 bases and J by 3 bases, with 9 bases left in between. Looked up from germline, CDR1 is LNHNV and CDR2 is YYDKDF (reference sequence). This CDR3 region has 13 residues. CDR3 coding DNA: TGTGCCACCAGCAGTAATCGAGTCTACGAGCAGTACTTC. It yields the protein CATSSNRVYEQYF.

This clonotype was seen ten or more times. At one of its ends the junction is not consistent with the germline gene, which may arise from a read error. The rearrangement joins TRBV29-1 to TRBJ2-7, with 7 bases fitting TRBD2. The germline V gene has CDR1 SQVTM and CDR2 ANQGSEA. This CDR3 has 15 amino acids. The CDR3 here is CSVGGGSGDPYEQYF. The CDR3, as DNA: TGCAGCGTTGGAGGTGGGAGCGGGGATCCCTATGAGCAGTACTTC.

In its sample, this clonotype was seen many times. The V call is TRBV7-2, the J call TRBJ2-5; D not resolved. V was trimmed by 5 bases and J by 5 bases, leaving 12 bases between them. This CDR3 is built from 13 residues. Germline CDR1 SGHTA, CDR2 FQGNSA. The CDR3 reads CASSPIGWETQYF. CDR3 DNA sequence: TGTGCCAGCAGCCCCATCGGTTGGGAGACCCAGTACTTC. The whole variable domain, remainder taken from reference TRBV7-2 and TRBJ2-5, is GAGVSQSPSNKVTEKGKDVELRCDPISGHTALYWYRQSLGQGLEFLIYFQGNSAPDKSGLPSDRFSAERTGGSVSTLTIQRTQQEDSAVYLCASSPIGWETQYFGPGTRLLVL.

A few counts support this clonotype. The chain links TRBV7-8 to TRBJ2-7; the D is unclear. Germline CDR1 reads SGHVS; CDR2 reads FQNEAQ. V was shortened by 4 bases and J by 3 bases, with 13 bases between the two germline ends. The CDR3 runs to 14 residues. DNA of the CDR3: TGTGCCAGCAGCTGGACGGTAGTCCACTACGAGCAGTACTTC. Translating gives CASSWTVVHYEQYF.

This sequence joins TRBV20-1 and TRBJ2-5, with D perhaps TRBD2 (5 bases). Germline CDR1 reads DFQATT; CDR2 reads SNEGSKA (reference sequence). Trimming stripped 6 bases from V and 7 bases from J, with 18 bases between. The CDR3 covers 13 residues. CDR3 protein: CSARMAGGGTQYF. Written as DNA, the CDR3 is TGCAGTGCGAGAATGGCAGGTGGAGGGACCCAGTACTTC.